This is a list of T cell receptor beta chains from one sample in a study of cytomegalovirus exposure and HLA in healthy donors. The method was immunoSEQ multiplex PCR; TCRdb's version includes in-frame clones alone and lacks a portion of them. The sample has 150,000 to 200,000 clones, approximately 80% seen once. The material sequenced was PBMCs. Receptor source: a woman in her thirties or forties in good health and CMV-seronegative. The CDR3 runs from the conserved cysteine through the conserved F or W. A D gene is named only where the DNA matches it firmly. Part of the rows lack a size; the others show once, few, many or a class for expanded clones.

v_gene: TRBV12-5; abundance: .; j_gene: TRBJ2-2; len: 16; d_gene: TRBD1; CDR3aa: CASGLGRQGPTGELFF; CDR3nt: TGTGCTAGTGGTTTGGGCCGACAGGGGCCCACCGGGGAGCTGTTTTTT
v_gene: TRBV7-2; abundance: .; j_gene: TRBJ2-7; len: 19; d_gene: TRBD2; CDR3aa: CASSLARTSGPSGAYEQYF; CDR3nt: TGTGCCAGCAGCTTAGCGAGGACTAGCGGACCCTCCGGGGCATACGAGCAGTACTTC
v_gene: TRBV29-1; abundance: .; j_gene: TRBJ2-3; len: 13; d_gene: .; CDR3aa: CSVEEQSMDTQYF; CDR3nt: TGCAGCGTTGAAGAACAGAGCATGGATACGCAGTATTTT
v_gene: TRBV19; abundance: few; j_gene: TRBJ2-3; len: 13; d_gene: .; CDR3aa: CASRSGSTDTQYF; CDR3nt: TGTGCCAGTAGATCGGGAAGCACAGATACGCAGTATTTT
v_gene: TRBV21-1; abundance: .; j_gene: TRBJ2-1; len: 11; d_gene: .; CDR3aa: CASSGWAGKFF; CDR3nt: TGTGCCAGCTCAGGATGGGCAGGAAAGTTCTTC
v_gene: TRBV7-8; abundance: .; j_gene: TRBJ2-7; len: 13; d_gene: .; CDR3aa: CASSWGHTYEQYF; CDR3nt: TGTGCCAGCAGCTGGGGACACACCTACGAGCAGTACTTC
v_gene: TRBV20-1; abundance: .; j_gene: TRBJ2-7; len: 11; d_gene: .; CDR3aa: CSALSGYEQYF; CDR3nt: TGCAGTGCTCTCTCCGGCTACGAGCAGTACTTC
v_gene: TRBV9; abundance: once; j_gene: TRBJ2-7; len: 14; d_gene: .; CDR3aa: CASSVDLSEDEQYF; CDR3nt: TGTGCCAGCAGCGTAGATTTGTCTGAGGACGAGCAGTACTTC
v_gene: TRBV12-5; abundance: .; j_gene: TRBJ1-2; len: 12; d_gene: TRBD1; CDR3aa: CASGRTGGNYTF; CDR3nt: TGTGCTAGTGGCCGAACAGGGGGCAACTACACCTTC
v_gene: TRBV7-2; abundance: .; j_gene: TRBJ2-5; len: 15; d_gene: .; CDR3aa: CASSSQTSYQETQYF; CDR3nt: TGTGCCAGCAGCTCCCAAACTTCATACCAAGAGACCCAGTACTTC
v_gene: TRBV9; abundance: once; j_gene: TRBJ2-5; len: 15; d_gene: TRBD1; CDR3aa: CASSVDGTGEQTQYF; CDR3nt: TGTGCCAGCAGCGTAGACGGGACAGGGGAGCAGACCCAGTACTTC
v_gene: TRBV7-8; abundance: .; j_gene: TRBJ1-3; len: 15; d_gene: TRBD1; CDR3aa: CASSSDRGSGNTIYF; CDR3nt: TGTGCCAGCAGCTCAGACAGGGGCTCTGGAAACACCATATATTTT
v_gene: TRBV6-1; abundance: .; j_gene: TRBJ1-4; len: 13; d_gene: .; CDR3aa: CASMSGQGEKLFF; CDR3nt: TGTGCCAGCATGTCCGGGCAGGGAGAAAAACTGTTTTTT
v_gene: TRBV7-9; abundance: .; j_gene: TRBJ1-2; len: 15; d_gene: .; CDR3aa: CASILTPDSPYGYTF; CDR3nt: TGTGCCAGCATCTTGACACCGGACAGTCCTTATGGCTACACCTTC
v_gene: TRBV11-2; abundance: few; j_gene: TRBJ2-5; len: 13; d_gene: .; CDR3aa: CASSTTSQETQYF; CDR3nt: TGTGCCAGCAGCACCACTAGCCAAGAGACCCAGTACTTC
v_gene: TRBV7-8; abundance: .; j_gene: TRBJ2-2; len: 19; d_gene: TRBD2; CDR3aa: CASSQGRVAGGQNTGELFF; CDR3nt: TGTGCCAGCAGCCAGGGTCGGGTAGCGGGAGGACAAAACACCGGGGAGCTGTTTTTT
v_gene: TRBV29-1; abundance: .; j_gene: TRBJ1-1; len: 11; d_gene: .; CDR3aa: CSVEGRGLAFF; CDR3nt: TGCAGCGTTGAAGGCCGAGGATTAGCTTTCTTT
v_gene: TRBV6-5; abundance: .; j_gene: TRBJ1-2; len: 15; d_gene: .; CDR3aa: CASSPSPSRGGGYTF; CDR3nt: TGTGCCAGCAGTCCCTCCCCCAGCAGGGGTGGCGGCTACACCTTC
v_gene: TRBV4-2; abundance: .; j_gene: TRBJ2-3; len: 16; d_gene: TRBD2; CDR3aa: CASSQGKRGALDTQYF; CDR3nt: TGTGCCAGCAGCCAAGGAAAGCGGGGGGCCTTAGATACGCAGTATTTT
v_gene: TRBV15; abundance: .; j_gene: TRBJ2-5; len: 14; d_gene: .; CDR3aa: CATSRVREVETQYF; CDR3nt: TGTGCCACCAGCAGAGTCAGGGAGGTGGAGACCCAGTACTTC
v_gene: TRBV6-1; abundance: .; j_gene: TRBJ1-4; len: 14; d_gene: .; CDR3aa: CASSSGGVGEKLFF; CDR3nt: TGTGCCAGCAGTTCAGGAGGGGTGGGTGAAAAACTGTTTTTT
v_gene: TRBV10-3; abundance: .; j_gene: TRBJ1-1; len: 15; d_gene: .; CDR3aa: CAISESDRMNTEAFF; CDR3nt: TGTGCCATCAGTGAGAGCGACCGTATGAACACTGAAGCTTTCTTT
v_gene: TRBV19; abundance: .; j_gene: TRBJ2-7; len: 16; d_gene: TRBD2; CDR3aa: CASSNSGGAETYEQYF; CDR3nt: TGTGCCAGTAGTAATAGCGGGGGAGCCGAGACGTACGAGCAGTACTTC
v_gene: TRBV5-5; abundance: .; j_gene: TRBJ2-7; len: 15; d_gene: TRBD1; CDR3aa: CASSLAWTGDYEQYF; CDR3nt: TGTGCCAGCAGCTTGGCTTGGACAGGGGATTACGAGCAGTACTTC
v_gene: TRBV10-3; abundance: .; j_gene: TRBJ2-7; len: 15; d_gene: TRBD2; CDR3aa: CAISVRTSGSYEQYF; CDR3nt: TGTGCCATCAGTGTAAGGACTAGCGGCTCCTACGAGCAGTACTTC
v_gene: TRBV7-8; abundance: .; j_gene: TRBJ2-7; len: 13; d_gene: .; CDR3aa: CASSRDNSYEQYF; CDR3nt: TGTGCCAGCAGCCGGGACAACTCCTACGAGCAGTACTTC
v_gene: TRBV4-1; abundance: .; j_gene: TRBJ1-4; len: 15; d_gene: .; CDR3aa: CASRRGGRENEKLFF; CDR3nt: TGCGCCAGCAGACGCGGAGGGAGAGAAAATGAAAAACTGTTTTTT
v_gene: TRBV19; abundance: .; j_gene: TRBJ1-2; len: 17; d_gene: .; CDR3aa: CASSTGLRSPAHYGYTF; CDR3nt: TGTGCCAGTAGTACCGGACTCAGAAGCCCAGCACACTATGGCTACACCTTC
v_gene: TRBV28; abundance: few; j_gene: TRBJ2-3; len: 12; d_gene: .; CDR3aa: CASSSFQDTQYF; CDR3nt: TGTGCCAGCAGTTCCTTTCAGGATACGCAGTATTTT
v_gene: TRBV19; abundance: .; j_gene: TRBJ2-3; len: 16; d_gene: TRBD2; CDR3aa: CASSIRTSGEGDTQYF; CDR3nt: TGTGCCAGTAGTATCCGGACTAGCGGGGAGGGAGATACGCAGTATTTT
v_gene: TRBV7-2; abundance: .; j_gene: TRBJ1-5; len: 15; d_gene: .; CDR3aa: CASSLVGNSNQPQHF; CDR3nt: TGTGCCAGCAGCTTAGTCGGTAATAGCAATCAGCCCCAGCATTTT
v_gene: TRBV2; abundance: once; j_gene: TRBJ2-2; len: 15; d_gene: TRBD1; CDR3aa: CASRTGYGNTGELFF; CDR3nt: TGTGCCAGCAGGACAGGGTACGGGAACACCGGGGAGCTGTTTTTT
v_gene: TRBV19; abundance: .; j_gene: TRBJ2-5; len: 14; d_gene: .; CDR3aa: CASSIGQVPETQYF; CDR3nt: TGTGCCAGTAGTATAGGTCAGGTTCCAGAGACCCAGTACTTC